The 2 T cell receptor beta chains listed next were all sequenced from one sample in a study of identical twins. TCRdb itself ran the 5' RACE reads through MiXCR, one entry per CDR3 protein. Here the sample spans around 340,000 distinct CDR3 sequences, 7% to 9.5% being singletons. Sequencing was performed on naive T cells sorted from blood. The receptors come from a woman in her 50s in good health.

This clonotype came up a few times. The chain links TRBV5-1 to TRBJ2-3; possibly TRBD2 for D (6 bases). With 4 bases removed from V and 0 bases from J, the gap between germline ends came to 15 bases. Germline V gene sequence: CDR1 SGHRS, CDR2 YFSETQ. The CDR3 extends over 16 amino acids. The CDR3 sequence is CASSLRTSRSTDTQYF. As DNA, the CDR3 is TGCGCCAGCAGCCTCCGCACTAGCCGAAGCACAGATACGCAGTATTTT.

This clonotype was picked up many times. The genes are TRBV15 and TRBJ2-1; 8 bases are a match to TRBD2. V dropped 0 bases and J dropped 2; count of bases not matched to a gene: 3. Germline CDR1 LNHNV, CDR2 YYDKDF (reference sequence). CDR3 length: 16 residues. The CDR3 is CATSRDATSAYNEQFF. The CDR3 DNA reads TGTGCCACCAGCAGAGATGCGACTAGCGCCTACAATGAGCAGTTCTTC.